This T cell receptor (beta chain) was obtained from a study of T cells in Graves' hyperthyroidism and ophthalmopathy. Study-level points and caveats: Before onset, by a median of around 6.1 months, the model predicted ophthalmopathy. Among clonotypes expanded in thyroid above 0.001, most were also found in blood.

RNA transcripts gave rise to amplified TCR beta CDR3 regions. HTBI primers drove first-round RT-PCR of the TCR CDR3. Using its own MiXCR run on the multiplex PCR reads, TCRdb lists one record per CDR3 protein. The top ten clones hold around 61% of a sample with 250,000 to 300,000 distinct CDR3 sequences, about 17% of them seen once. About this clonotype: Its antigen is not known.

Disease duration was under 3 months in the ophthalmopathy patients, who also had a Clinical Activity Score of at least 3 and a NOSPECS grade of at least 4. This CDR3 spans 17 amino acids. The germline V gene encodes CDR1 LGHNA and CDR2 YSLEER. With V trimmed by 0 bases and J by 2 bases, 5 bases remained unmatched. The clonotype comes from a woman in her sixties or seventies with Graves' ophthalmopathy. The source material was blood. V usage is TRBV4-3 and J usage is TRBJ1-3, with TRBD1 matching over 9 bases. Written as DNA, the CDR3 is TGCGCCAGCAGCCAAGATCTGGGGGACAGGGCTGGAAACACCATATATTTT. This sequence encodes CASSQDLGDRAGNTIYF.